These T cell receptor beta chains were read from a single sample in a study of early T cells in non-severe SARS-CoV-2 infection. TCRdb ran MiXCR on the 5' RACE reads and lists one entry per CDR3 protein. The data hold roughly 33,000 distinct CDR3 sequences, with under 6% observed a single time. The sequencing input was whole blood. These TCRs come from an adult who was a healthcare worker with PCR-confirmed SARS-CoV-2 infection or an uninfected control (not recorded which). The CDR3 runs from the conserved cysteine through the conserved F or W. D genes are given only for firm matches. Clone size is not always given. Where it is, it says once, few, many or a class for expanded clones.

v_call	clone_size	d_call	j_call	cdr3_aa	cdr3_nt
TRBV10-3	many	TRBD1	TRBJ2-5	CAINSGTGNQETQYF	TGTGCCATCAATTCCGGGACAGGGAACCAAGAGACCCAGTACTTC
TRBV5-1	.	.	TRBJ2-7	CASSLRPSGELSYEQYF	TGCGCCAGCAGCTTGCGCCCTTCAGGGGAACTATCCTACGAGCAGTACTTC
TRBV29-1	many	.	TRBJ2-7	CSVARSSYEQYF	TGCAGCGTTGCCAGGAGCTCCTACGAGCAGTACTTC
TRBV11-2	many	TRBD1	TRBJ2-1	CASSYRTGGAAPSSYNEQFF	TGTGCCAGCAGCTATCGAACAGGGGGCGCTGCCCCCAGCTCCTACAATGAGCAGTTCTTC
TRBV7-9	many	.	TRBJ2-7	CASSGRDEQYF	TGTGCCAGCAGCGGCCGGGACGAGCAGTACTTC
TRBV7-9	few	.	TRBJ2-3	CASSLVGIGDTQYF	TGTGCCAGCAGCTTAGTAGGGATCGGGGATACGCAGTATTTT
TRBV6-5	many	.	TRBJ1-2	CASRDTLGYTF	TGTGCCAGCAGGGACACCCTCGGCTACACCTTC
TRBV9	many	.	TRBJ2-1	CASSVEGGAYNEQFF	TGTGCCAGCAGCGTAGAAGGGGGGGCCTACAATGAGCAGTTCTTC
TRBV3-1	.	TRBD1	TRBJ2-7	CASSQDARTGFNEQYF	TGTGCCAGCAGCCAAGATGCTCGGACAGGGTTCAACGAGCAGTACTTC
TRBV11-3	.	.	TRBJ2-3	CASSPGQTSTDTQYF	TGTGCCAGCTCTCCAGGACAAACTAGCACAGATACGCAGTATTTT
TRBV11-1	many	TRBD1	TRBJ2-2	CASSSSKQGANTGELFF	TGTGCCAGCAGCTCCTCTAAACAGGGGGCGAACACCGGGGAGCTGTTTTTT
TRBV2	.	.	TRBJ2-3	CASNTVSTDTQYF	TGTGCCAGCAACACGGTTAGCACAGATACGCAGTATTTT
TRBV7-2	many	.	TRBJ1-5	CASSLVSSNNQPQHF	TGTGCCAGCAGCTTAGTGTCCAGCAACAATCAGCCCCAGCATTTT
TRBV29-1	.	TRBD1	TRBJ2-3	CSGTETGLTDTQYF	TGCAGCGGCACGGAGACAGGGCTCACAGATACGCAGTATTTT
TRBV20-1	.	TRBD2	TRBJ2-1	CSARDAPTPSGANNEQFF	TGCAGTGCTAGAGACGCCCCAACCCCTAGCGGGGCCAACAATGAGCAGTTCTTC
TRBV3-1	.	.	TRBJ2-1	CASSPRWWDEQFF	TGTGCCAGCAGCCCCCGTTGGTGGGATGAGCAGTTCTTC